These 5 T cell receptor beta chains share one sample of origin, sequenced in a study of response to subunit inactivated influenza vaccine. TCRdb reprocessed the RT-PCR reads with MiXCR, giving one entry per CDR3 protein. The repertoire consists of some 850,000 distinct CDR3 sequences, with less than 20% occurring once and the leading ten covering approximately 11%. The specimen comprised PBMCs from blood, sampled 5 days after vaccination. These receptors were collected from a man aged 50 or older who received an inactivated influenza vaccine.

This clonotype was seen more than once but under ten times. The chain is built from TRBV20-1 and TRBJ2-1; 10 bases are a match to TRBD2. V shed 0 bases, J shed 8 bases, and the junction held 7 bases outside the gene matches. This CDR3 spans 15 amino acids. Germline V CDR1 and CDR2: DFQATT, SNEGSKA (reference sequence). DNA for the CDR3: TGCAGTGCTAGAGACCCAGCGGGAGGGTACGATGAGCAGTTCTTC. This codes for CSARDPAGGYDEQFF.

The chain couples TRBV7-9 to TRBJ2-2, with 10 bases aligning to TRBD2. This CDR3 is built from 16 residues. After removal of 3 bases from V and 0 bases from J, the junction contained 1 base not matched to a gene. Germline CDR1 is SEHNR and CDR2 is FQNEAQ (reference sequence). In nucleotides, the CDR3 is TGTGCCAGCAGCTTTAGCGGGGGGTCGAACACCGGGGAGCTGTTTTTT. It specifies CASSFSGGSNTGELFF.

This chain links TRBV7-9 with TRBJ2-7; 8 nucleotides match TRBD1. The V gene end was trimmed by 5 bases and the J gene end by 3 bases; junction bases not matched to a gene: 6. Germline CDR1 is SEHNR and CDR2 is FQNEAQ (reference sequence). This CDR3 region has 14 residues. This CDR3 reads CASSGDRRFYEQYF. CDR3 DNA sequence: TGTGCCAGCAGCGGGGACAGGAGATTCTACGAGCAGTACTTC.

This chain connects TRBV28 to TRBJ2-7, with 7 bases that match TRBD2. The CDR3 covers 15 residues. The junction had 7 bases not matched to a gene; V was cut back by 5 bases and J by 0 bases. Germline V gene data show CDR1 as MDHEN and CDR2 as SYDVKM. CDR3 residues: CASSPEAGLSYEQYF. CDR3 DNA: TGTGCCAGCAGTCCTGAAGCGGGGCTCTCCTACGAGCAGTACTTC.

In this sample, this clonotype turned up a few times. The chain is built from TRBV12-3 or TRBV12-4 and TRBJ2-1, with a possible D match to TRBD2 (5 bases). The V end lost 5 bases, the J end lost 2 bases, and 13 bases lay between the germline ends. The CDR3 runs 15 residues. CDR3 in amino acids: CASSPLAPPYNEQFF. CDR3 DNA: TGTGCCAGCAGTCCTTTAGCGCCACCCTACAATGAGCAGTTCTTC.